Following are 23 T cell receptor beta chains from one sample sequenced in a study of blood T cell repertoires in COVID-19. Assay used: immunoSEQ multiplex PCR; TCRdb lists only in-frame clones, some missing. The table records under 250,000 clones, 86% of them present only once. Sequenced input: peripheral blood. All receptors come from a woman older than 75 with COVID-19, enrolled during active disease.

The rearrangement joins TRBV5-4 to TRBJ2-5; D not certain. The CDR3 is made up of 14 amino acids. Trimming removed 2 bases from V and 0 bases from J, with 8 bases in between. Germline CDR1 is SGHNT and CDR2 is YYREEE (reference sequence). The CDR3 protein is CASSFSRYQETQYF. CDR3 coding DNA: TGTGCCAGCAGCTTTAGCCGGTACCAAGAGACCCAGTACTTC.

The V and J genes are TRBV21-1 and TRBJ2-1; no DNA check was done on the table's D call, TRBD2. TRBV21-1 is noted as a pseudogene. The CDR3 is made up of 16 amino acids. The CDR3 sequence: CASIPLLAGDYNEQFF. The CDR3 region has the DNA TGTGCCAGCATCCCCTTACTAGCGGGGGACTACAATGAGCAGTTCTTC.

This rearrangement joins TRBV6-5 to TRBJ1-2, with 7 positions matching TRBD1. The junction had 11 bases not matched to a gene; V was cut back by 7 bases and J by 3 bases. The CDR3 consists of 15 residues. CDR1 MNHEY and CDR2 SVGAGI come from the germline V gene. The CDR3 DNA is TGTGCCAGCATTGGGACAGCCCTAGGAGACTATGGCTACACCTTC. Translation gives CASIGTALGDYGYTF.

The chain is built from TRBV5-6 and TRBJ2-3; perhaps TRBD1 as D (6 bases). Trimming cost V 1 base and J 2 bases, with 8 bases left between them. The CDR3 runs to 14 residues. Germline CDR1 SGHDT, CDR2 YYEEEE. The CDR3 DNA reads TGTGCCAGCAGCTTGAGGACAGACACAGATACGCAGTATTTT. Translation gives CASSLRTDTDTQYF.

The rearrangement links TRBV3-1 (or the pseudogene TRBV3-2) to TRBJ1-2, with D possibly being TRBD1 (5 bases). CDR1 and CDR2 (germline): LGHDT, YNNKEL (reference sequence). Trimming took 7 bases from V and 6 from J, leaving 18 bases between them. The CDR3 runs to 14 residues. CDR3 loop: CASMPSPQGNGYTF. CDR3 nucleotides: TGTGCCAGCATGCCAAGCCCTCAGGGTAATGGCTACACCTTC.

The V gene is TRBV28, the J gene TRBJ1-5; the match to TRBD1 covers 7 bases. V gave up 6 bases and J gave up 4 bases; unmatched junction bases: 9. CDR3 length: 15 amino acids. The germline gives CDR1 MDHEN, CDR2 SYDVKM. The CDR3 loop is CASRRLVQGNQPQHF. The CDR3 DNA reads TGTGCCAGCAGGCGATTGGTACAGGGGAATCAGCCCCAGCATTTT.

The sample holds many counts of this clone. The V gene is TRBV2, the J gene TRBJ2-3; TRBD1 might be the D (5 bases). V gave up 9 bases and J gave up 1 base, with 14 bases separating them. The CDR3 is 14 residues long. Germline assignment: CDR1 SNHLY and CDR2 FYNNEI. This CDR3 reads CASQPFRGTDTQYF. The CDR3 DNA is TGTGCCAGTCAACCCTTCAGGGGCACAGATACGCAGTATTTT.

This clone was observed a handful of times. The chain uses TRBV28 and TRBJ1-1; unclear D gene. CDR1 and CDR2 from the germline V gene are MDHEN and SYDVKM. Trimming shortened V by 7 bases and J by 1 base, and 16 bases separated the two germline ends. The CDR3 is 15 amino acids. CDR3: CASNPTRIWNTEAFF. Written as DNA, the CDR3 is TGTGCCAGCAATCCGACACGGATATGGAACACTGAAGCTTTCTTT.

The rearrangement uses TRBV7-2 and TRBJ2-3; 11 bases agree with TRBD2. The V gene's germline CDR1 is SGHTA and CDR2 FQGNSA. The length of the CDR3 is 16 residues. V lost 5 bases and J lost 2; bases outside the gene matches: 6. The CDR3 is CASSRRLAGLTDTQYF. The CDR3 DNA reads TGTGCCAGCAGCCGGAGACTAGCGGGGCTCACAGATACGCAGTATTTT.

A few counts support this clone. The V and J genes are TRBV24-1 and TRBJ1-5; tentative D call: TRBD1 (5 bases). Germline values: CDR1 KGHDR, CDR2 SFDVKD. Trimming cost V 4 bases and J 1 base, with 16 bases left between them. This CDR3 has 17 amino acids. The CDR3 loop is CATSDSTGTPSNQPQHF. The CDR3 nucleotides are TGTGCCACCAGTGACTCGACCGGGACTCCCAGCAATCAGCCCCAGCATTTT.

This clone was recorded once. CDR3 residues: CASSPQAGDYYGYTF. The CDR3 region has the DNA TGTGCCAGCAGCCCCCAGGCAGGGGATTACTATGGCTACACCTTC. V usage is TRBV3-1 (or the pseudogene TRBV3-2) and J usage is TRBJ1-2; D possibly corresponds to TRBD1 (6 bases). The CDR3 contains 15 residues. Germline CDR1 reads LGHDT; CDR2 reads YNNKEL (reference sequence). With 4 bases removed from V and 3 bases from J, the gap between germline ends came to 15 bases.

V usage is TRBV3-1 (or the pseudogene TRBV3-2) and J usage is TRBJ2-1; D uncertain. The CDR3 length is 17 residues. The germline V gene has CDR1 LGHDT and CDR2 YNNKEL (reference sequence). V gave up 0 bases and J gave up 0 bases, with 12 bases separating them. This CDR3 reads CASSQDRFGSSYNEQFF. The CDR3, as DNA: TGTGCCAGCAGCCAAGATCGATTCGGTAGCTCCTACAATGAGCAGTTCTTC.

This clone turned up a few times. The chain is built from TRBV7-9 and TRBJ1-4; D remains unclear. The germline V gene has CDR1 SEHNR and CDR2 FQNEAQ (reference sequence). V lost 4 bases and J lost 8, with 23 bases in between. The CDR3 runs 17 residues. This chain's CDR3 is CASSYKPSGRTNEKLFF. The CDR3 DNA reads as TGTGCCAGCAGCTACAAACCCTCTGGGAGGACCAACGAAAAACTGTTTTTT.

This chain uses TRBV4-1 with TRBJ2-1; a possible D gene is TRBD2 (5 bases). CDR1 is MGHRA and CDR2 is YSYEKL in the germline V gene. Trimming pared 4 bases from V and 2 bases from J, leaving 6 bases between. This CDR3 has 13 residues. The CDR3 sequence: CASSLGAYNEQFF. The CDR3 DNA sequence: TGCGCCAGCAGCCTGGGAGCCTACAATGAGCAGTTCTTC.

This clone was detected once. The V call is TRBV5-1, the J call TRBJ2-1, with D possibly TRBD1 on 5 matching bases. Trimming pared 1 base from V and 4 bases from J, leaving 12 bases between. The CDR3 totals 15 residues. Germline CDR1 is SGHRS and CDR2 is YFSETQ. CDR3 amino acids: CASSLNTGAYNEQFF. The CDR3 DNA is TGCGCCAGCAGCTTGAACACAGGAGCTTACAATGAGCAGTTCTTC.

The V and J genes are TRBV28 and TRBJ2-7; possibly TRBD1 for D (5 bases). V lost 5 bases and J lost 3, with 11 bases in between. CDR3 length: 13 amino acids. CDR1 MDHEN and CDR2 SYDVKM come from the germline V gene. DNA of the CDR3: TGTGCCAGCAGTATCCAAGACAGCTACGAGCAGTACTTC. It specifies CASSIQDSYEQYF.

The chain recombines TRBV4-3 with TRBJ1-2; 7 nucleotides match TRBD1. V was clipped by 0 bases and J by 5 bases; unmatched bases: 3. Germline V gives CDR1 LGHNA, CDR2 YSLEER. This CDR3 has 14 residues. The CDR3 is CASSQEETGYGYTF. CDR3 coding DNA: TGCGCCAGCAGCCAAGAAGAGACAGGGTATGGCTACACCTTC.

The genes are TRBV6-6 and TRBJ1-4, with 10 bases that match TRBD1. V lost 6 bases to trimming and J lost 4 bases; unmatched junction nucleotides: 17. The CDR3 has 19 residues. Germline V lookup: CDR1 MNHNY, CDR2 SVGAGI (reference sequence). This CDR3 is CASSFRGTGASSGNEKLFF. The CDR3 nucleotides read TGTGCCAGCAGCTTTAGGGGGACAGGGGCCAGTTCGGGTAATGAAAAACTGTTTTTT.

V and J are TRBV2 and TRBJ2-3; 12 nucleotides agree with TRBD2. The CDR3 runs 17 residues. Per the germline V gene, CDR1 is SNHLY and CDR2 is FYNNEI. The junction had 5 bases not matched to a gene; V was cut back by 4 bases and J by 0 bases. The CDR3 here is CASSGTSGGPSTDTQYF. DNA of the CDR3: TGTGCCAGCAGTGGTACTAGCGGGGGGCCCAGCACAGATACGCAGTATTTT.

The chain couples TRBV3-1 (or the pseudogene TRBV3-2) to TRBJ2-5; D is possibly TRBD1 (5 bases). This CDR3 is 17 amino acids long. V was shortened by 1 base and J by 2 bases, with 17 bases between the two germline ends. Germline values: CDR1 LGHDT, CDR2 YNNKEL (reference sequence). CDR3 loop: CASSQGGVRQFQETQYF. In DNA form, the CDR3 reads TGTGCCAGCAGCCAAGGTGGGGTACGACAGTTTCAAGAGACCCAGTACTTC.

This chain uses TRBV5-6 with TRBJ1-5; 7 bases align to TRBD1. Trimming cost V 4 bases and J 0 bases; bases outside gene matches: 7. Germline assignment: CDR1 SGHDT and CDR2 YYEEEE. The CDR3 extends over 16 amino acids. CDR3 nucleotides: TGTGCCAGCAGCCTAGGGACAGCTAATAGCAATCAGCCCCAGCATTTT. Protein product: CASSLGTANSNQPQHF.

Written as DNA, the CDR3 is TGTGCCAGCAGCCCTAGACTAGCGGGGACCTACGAGCAGTACTTC. It encodes CASSPRLAGTYEQYF. The V and J genes are TRBV7-9 and TRBJ2-7; 11 bases fit TRBD2. Per germline, CDR1 SEHNR and CDR2 FQNEAQ (reference sequence). CDR3 size: 15 residues. With 5 bases clipped from V and 2 bases from J, the junction kept 5 bases outside the gene matches. Supplemented by reference TRBV7-9 and TRBJ2-7, the full variable domain reads DTGVSQNPRHKITKRGQNVTFRCDPISEHNRLYWYRQTLGQGPEFLTYFQNEAQLEKSRLLSDRFSAERPKGSFSTLEIQRTEQGDSAMYLCASSPRLAGTYEQYFGPGTRLTVT.

A remark on this clone: Other DNA sequences within the sample encode an identical CDR3. The CDR3: CASSRDNQPQHF. In DNA, the CDR3 is TGTGCCAGCAGTCGGGACAATCAGCCCCAGCATTTT. The chain recombines TRBV6-5 with TRBJ1-5; D not certain. The CDR3 loop spans 12 amino acids. V gave up 5 bases and J gave up 3 bases, with 5 bases separating them. Germline values: CDR1 MNHEY, CDR2 SVGAGI.